This record concerns one T cell receptor (beta chain) sequence. What it recognizes is unknown. A much larger clone sits a single nucleotide away, making a read error possible. The CDR3 contains 15 residues. Trimming took off 3 bases at V and 4 bases at J, with 15 bases between the two ends. Germline loops: CDR1 WNHNN, CDR2 SYGVQD (reference sequence). This sample is drawn from a study of CD8 T cells in ankylosing spondylitis. Study-wide findings and caveats: What appeared characteristic of ankylosing spondylitis blood was a TCR beta motif of under 10 highly homologous variants. Clones linked to disease were reported to show significant enrichment in matched ankylosing spondylitis synovial fluid. Clones linked with disease were CD8+ and fairly uncommon in the peripheral blood.

TCRdb reanalysed the 5' RACE reads using MiXCR and keeps one entry per CDR3 protein. This sample has some 140,000 distinct CDR3 sequences, with approximately 9.2% found just once. This receptor was obtained from a male donor with ankylosing spondylitis. The sequenced material came from synovial fluid, either unsorted or a sorted T cell fraction (not recorded which). The chain joins TRBV10-1 to TRBJ1-1; perhaps TRBD1 as D (6 bases). In DNA, the CDR3 is TGCGCCAGCAGTGACCCCAAGGGGGGCAGCACTGAAGCTTTCTTT. It codes for CASSDPKGGSTEAFF.